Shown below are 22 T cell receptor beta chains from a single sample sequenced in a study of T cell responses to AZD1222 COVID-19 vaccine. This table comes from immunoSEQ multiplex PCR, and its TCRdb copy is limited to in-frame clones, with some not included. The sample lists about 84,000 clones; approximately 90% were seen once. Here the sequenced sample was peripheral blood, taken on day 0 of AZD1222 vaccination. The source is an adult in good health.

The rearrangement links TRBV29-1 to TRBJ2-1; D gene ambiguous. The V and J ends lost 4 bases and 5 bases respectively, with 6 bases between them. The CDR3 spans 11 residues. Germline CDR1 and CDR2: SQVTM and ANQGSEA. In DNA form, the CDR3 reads TGCAGCGTTGGCGGTAACAATGAGCAGTTCTTC. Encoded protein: CSVGGNNEQFF.

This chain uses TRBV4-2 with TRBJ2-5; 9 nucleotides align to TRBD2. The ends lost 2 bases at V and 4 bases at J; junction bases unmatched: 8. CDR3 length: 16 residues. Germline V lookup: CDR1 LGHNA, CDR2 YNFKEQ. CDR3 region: CASSQRAAGGLETQYF. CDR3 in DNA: TGTGCCAGCAGCCAAAGAGCAGCGGGAGGCTTAGAGACCCAGTACTTC.

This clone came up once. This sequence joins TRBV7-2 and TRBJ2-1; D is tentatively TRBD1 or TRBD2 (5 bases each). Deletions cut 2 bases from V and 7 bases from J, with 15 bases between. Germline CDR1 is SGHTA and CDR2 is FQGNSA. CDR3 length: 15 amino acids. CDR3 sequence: CASSLRSGGLNEQFF. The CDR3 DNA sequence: TGTGCCAGCAGCTTAAGGTCTGGGGGTCTTAATGAGCAGTTCTTC.

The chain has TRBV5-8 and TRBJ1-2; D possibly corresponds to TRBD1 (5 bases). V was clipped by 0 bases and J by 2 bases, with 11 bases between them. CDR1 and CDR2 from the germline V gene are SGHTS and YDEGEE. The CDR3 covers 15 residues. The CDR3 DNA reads TGTGCCAGCAGCTTGGCTGGCAGGGCGAACTATGGCTACACCTTC. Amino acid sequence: CASSLAGRANYGYTF.

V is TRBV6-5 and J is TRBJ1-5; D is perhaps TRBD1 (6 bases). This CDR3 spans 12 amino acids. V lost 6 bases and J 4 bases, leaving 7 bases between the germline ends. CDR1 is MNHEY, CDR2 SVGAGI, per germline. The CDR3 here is CASSQGNQPQHF. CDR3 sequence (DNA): TGTGCCAGCAGCCAGGGGAATCAGCCCCAGCATTTT.

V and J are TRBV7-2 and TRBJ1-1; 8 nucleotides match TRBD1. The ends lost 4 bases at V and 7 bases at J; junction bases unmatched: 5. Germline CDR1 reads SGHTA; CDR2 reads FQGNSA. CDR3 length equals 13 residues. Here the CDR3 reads CASSSTGAVEAFF. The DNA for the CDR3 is TGTGCCAGCAGCTCGACAGGGGCGGTTGAAGCTTTCTTT.

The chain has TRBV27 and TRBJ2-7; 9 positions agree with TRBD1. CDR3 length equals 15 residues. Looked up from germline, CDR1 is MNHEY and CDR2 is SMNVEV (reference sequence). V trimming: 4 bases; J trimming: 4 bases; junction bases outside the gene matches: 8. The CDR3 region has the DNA TGTGCCAGCAGTTCGGCCGGGACAGGGTCGTACGAGCAGTACTTC. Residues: CASSSAGTGSYEQYF.

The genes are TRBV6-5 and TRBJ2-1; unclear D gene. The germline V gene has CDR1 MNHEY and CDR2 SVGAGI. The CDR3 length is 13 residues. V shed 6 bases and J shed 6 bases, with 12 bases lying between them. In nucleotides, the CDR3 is TGTGCCAGCAGGTATTCTGAGGCCAATGAGCAGTTCTTC. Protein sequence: CASRYSEANEQFF.

CDR3 nucleotide sequence: TGTGCCAGCAGCTTACACGAGGGAAGCCGGATTGGCTATGGCTACACCTTC. It yields the protein CASSLHEGSRIGYGYTF. The V and J genes are TRBV7-8 and TRBJ1-2; D is unclear. In germline, CDR1 is SGHVS, CDR2 FQNEAQ. This CDR3 has 17 amino acids. The V and J ends lost 2 bases and 4 bases respectively, with 20 bases between them.

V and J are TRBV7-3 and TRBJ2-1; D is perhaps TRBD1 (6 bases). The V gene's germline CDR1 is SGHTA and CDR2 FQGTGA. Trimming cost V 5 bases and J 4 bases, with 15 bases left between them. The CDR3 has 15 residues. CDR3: CASSGNRAGYNEQFF. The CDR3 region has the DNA TGTGCCAGCAGCGGGAACAGGGCAGGGTACAATGAGCAGTTCTTC.

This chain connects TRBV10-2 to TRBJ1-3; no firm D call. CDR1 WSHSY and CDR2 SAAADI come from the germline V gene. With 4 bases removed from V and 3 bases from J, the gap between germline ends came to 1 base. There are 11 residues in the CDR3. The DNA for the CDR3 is TGCGCCAGCAGTGTTGGAAACACCATATATTTT. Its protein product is CASSVGNTIYF.

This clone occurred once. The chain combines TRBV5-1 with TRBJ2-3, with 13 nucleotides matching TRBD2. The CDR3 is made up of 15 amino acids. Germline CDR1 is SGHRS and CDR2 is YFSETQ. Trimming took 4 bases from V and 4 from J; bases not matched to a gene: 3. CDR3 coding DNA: TGCGCCAGCAGCAATGGACTAGCGGGAGCAGATACGCAGTATTTT. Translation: CASSNGLAGADTQYF.

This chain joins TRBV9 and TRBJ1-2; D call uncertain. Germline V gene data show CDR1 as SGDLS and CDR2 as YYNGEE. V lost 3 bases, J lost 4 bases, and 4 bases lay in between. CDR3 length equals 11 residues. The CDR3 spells CASSAVYGYTF. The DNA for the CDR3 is TGTGCCAGCAGCGCCGTCTATGGCTACACCTTC.

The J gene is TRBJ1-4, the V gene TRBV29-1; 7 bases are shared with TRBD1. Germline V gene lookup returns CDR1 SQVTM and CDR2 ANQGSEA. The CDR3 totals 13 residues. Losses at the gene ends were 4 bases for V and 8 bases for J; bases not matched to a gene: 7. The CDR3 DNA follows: TGCAGCGTTGGAGGCAGGGGGAGCGAAAAACTGTTTTTT. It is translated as CSVGGRGSEKLFF.

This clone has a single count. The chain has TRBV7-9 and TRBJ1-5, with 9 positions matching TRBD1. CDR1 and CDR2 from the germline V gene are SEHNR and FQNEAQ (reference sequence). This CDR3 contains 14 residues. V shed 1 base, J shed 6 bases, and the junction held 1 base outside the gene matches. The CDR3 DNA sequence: TGTGCCAGCAGCTTAGACAGGGGGCTTCAGCCCCAGCATTTT. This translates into CASSLDRGLQPQHF.

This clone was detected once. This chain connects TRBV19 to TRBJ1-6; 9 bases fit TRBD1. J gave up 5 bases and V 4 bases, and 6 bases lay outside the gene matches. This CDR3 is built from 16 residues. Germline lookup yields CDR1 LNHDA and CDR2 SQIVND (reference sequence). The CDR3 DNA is TGTGCCAGTAGTAACTCCGGGACAGGGAATAATTCACCCCTCCACTTT. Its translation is CASSNSGTGNNSPLHF.

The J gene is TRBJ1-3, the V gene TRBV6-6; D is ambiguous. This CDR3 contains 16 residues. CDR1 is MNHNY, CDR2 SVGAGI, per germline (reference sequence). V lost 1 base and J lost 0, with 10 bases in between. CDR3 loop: CASSYFGSSSGNTIYF. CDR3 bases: TGTGCCAGCAGTTACTTTGGGTCGAGCTCTGGAAACACCATATATTTT.

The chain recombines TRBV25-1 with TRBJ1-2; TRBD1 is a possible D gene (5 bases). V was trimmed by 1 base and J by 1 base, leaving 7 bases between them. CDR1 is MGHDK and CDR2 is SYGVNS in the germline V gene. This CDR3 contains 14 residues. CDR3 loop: CASSEWRGNYGYTF. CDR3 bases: TGTGCCAGCAGTGAATGGAGGGGTAACTATGGCTACACCTTC.

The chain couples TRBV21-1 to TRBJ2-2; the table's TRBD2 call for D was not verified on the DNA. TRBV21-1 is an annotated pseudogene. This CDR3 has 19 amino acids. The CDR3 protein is CASSKCWEGSGSAAGELFF. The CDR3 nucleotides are TGTGCCAGCAGCAAATGCTGGGAAGGAAGCGGGAGCGCGGCCGGGGAGCTGTTTTTT.

The CDR3, as DNA: TGTGCTAGTGGTTTGGGGGATACTGAGGGAGAGACCCAGTACTTC. Protein sequence: CASGLGDTEGETQYF. The rearrangement uses TRBV12-5 and TRBJ2-5, with a tentative D call TRBD2 (5 bases). V gave up 1 base and J gave up 4 bases, with 13 bases separating them. The CDR3 covers 15 residues. Germline V gene lookup returns CDR1 LGHNT and CDR2 FRNRAP.

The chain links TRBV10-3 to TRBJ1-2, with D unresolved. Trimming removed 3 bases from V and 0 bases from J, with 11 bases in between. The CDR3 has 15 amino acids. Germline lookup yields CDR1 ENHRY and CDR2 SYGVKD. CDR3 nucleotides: TGTGCCATCAGTGAAAGTCAGCTAGCTAACTATGGCTACACCTTC. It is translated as CAISESQLANYGYTF.

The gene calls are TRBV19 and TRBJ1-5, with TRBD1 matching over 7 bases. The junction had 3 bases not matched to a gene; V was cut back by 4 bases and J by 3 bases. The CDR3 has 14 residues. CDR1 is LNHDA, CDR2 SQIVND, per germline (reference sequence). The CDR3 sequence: CASSTTGDNQPQHF. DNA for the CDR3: TGTGCCAGTAGTACTACAGGGGACAATCAGCCCCAGCATTTT. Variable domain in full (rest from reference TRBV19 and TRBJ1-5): DGGITQSPKYLFRKEGQNVTLSCEQNLNHDAMYWYRQDPGQGLRLIYYSQIVNDFQKGDIAEGYSVSREKKESFPLTVTSAQKNPTAFYLCASSTTGDNQPQHFGDGTRLSIL.